This TCR beta chain was retrieved from a study of post-analysis software for immune sequencing data (dated by TCRdb to about 2015). Regarding the research as a whole: Disease courses on record covered relapsing-remitting, secondary progressive and progressive-relapsing multiple sclerosis, though some patients had no subtype annotation. Patient repertoires were compared against roughly 10 previously published healthy control repertoires from donors aged about 6 to 26 years. A subset of samples was prepared in parallel using single-end sample barcoding, then pooled and co-amplified after Illumina adapter ligation.

Beyond this particular receptor, the publication reports: The control group was slightly older than the multiple sclerosis patient group. Four or five TRBV segments, including TRBV5-6, TRBV5-1 and TRBV20-1, were significantly more frequent in patients than controls. Normalized Chao1 diversity was significantly lower in multiple sclerosis patients than controls, suggesting substantial peripheral T-cell clonal expansion. Direct clustering with F measure revealed strong co-clustering of samples prepared in the same batch, which led to a batch-effect correction.

To demonstrate the VDJtools post-analysis software, TCR beta repertoires were profiled from the peripheral blood of more than ten young patients with multiple sclerosis. The multiple sclerosis patients were children and adolescents between 6 and 15 years of age. In regard to this clonotype: The clone's antigen remains unknown. Nothing much larger sits one base from this clone, and base qualities are not available.

Library method: PCR. These reads were obtained on an Illumina HiSeq 2500. To reduce PCR and sequencing biases, unique molecular identifiers were incorporated into the TCR beta cDNA libraries. Every 1 to 10 million input T cells yielded around 500,000 cDNA molecules, meaning each molecule approximated one T cell. Patient libraries were prepared and sequenced with the same protocol used for the earlier healthy control dataset. Samples belonging to the same batch were prepared together, multiplexed and sequenced on a shared HiSeq lane. Per the source publication's procedure: MIGEC was used to process the raw barcoded reads, and molecular identifier groups with only a single read were discarded before consensus assembly and CDR3 extraction. VDJtools was used for post-analysis of the clonotype tables, with diversity normalized by down-sampling every dataset to the smallest sample size. In repertoire overlap clustering, CDR3 amino acid sequences, but not nucleotide sequences, were matched to correct batch-related cross-sample contamination. Starting from the raw public reads, TCRdb applied fastp trimming at Q25, assembled clones with MiXCR and retained in-frame beta chains. Each CDR3 protein gets just one entry, which takes the most common genes and DNA from the rows behind it. Here the V and J calls rest on TCRdb's processing, not on the authors' analysis. The sample table contains 400,000 to 500,000 distinct CDR3 sequences; only one count was recorded for less than 40% of them. The leading ten clones occupy 7.6% of the sample.

The junction shows trimming of 6 bases on V and 1 base on J, plus 16 bases between the germline ends. The CDR3 starts with the cysteine, ends with the phenylalanine, and has 14 residues. Just CDR3 DNA is preserved here, 42 bases in frame from base 1. CDR1 is given as SQVTM and CDR2 as ANQGSEA, both from the germline V gene. The chain couples TRBV29-1 to TRBJ2-7, with TRBD2 tentatively as D gene (5 bases match). The receptor was isolated from a girl aged 2-10 years with multiple sclerosis. Sequencing was done on a sample of blood. In nucleotides, the sequence is TGCAGCGTGCCGGGGTCCGTCGGTTCCTACGAGCAGTACTTC. Its coded protein is CSVPGSVGSYEQYF.